This TCR beta chain was identified in a study of T cells in Graves' hyperthyroidism and ophthalmopathy. Study outcomes and limitations: Classification by a 13 V-J model distinguished ophthalmopathy from stable hyperthyroidism.

With 10 bases clipped from V and 4 bases from J, the junction kept 3 bases outside the gene matches. This CDR3 contains 13 residues. Germline V gives CDR1 KGHDR, CDR2 SFDVKD. The source of the PBMCs was less than 12 ml of fresh peripheral blood. There are many counts of this clonotype. Its antigen is unknown. TCR beta CDR3 sequences were amplified from RNA transcripts. The HTBI primer set drove a first-round RT-PCR of the TCR CDR3. TCRdb called the multiplex PCR reads again in MiXCR, with one record for every CDR3 protein. In the table there are fewer than 650,000 distinct CDR3 sequences, 14% of which are singletons.

V usage is TRBV24-1 and J usage is TRBJ2-2, with 9 bases fitting TRBD1. The receptor comes from a middle-aged woman with Graves' hyperthyroidism. Sequenced material: blood. CDR3 sequence reads: CATGQGPTGELFF. CDR3 in DNA: TGTGCCACAGGACAGGGGCCCACCGGGGAGCTGTTTTTT.